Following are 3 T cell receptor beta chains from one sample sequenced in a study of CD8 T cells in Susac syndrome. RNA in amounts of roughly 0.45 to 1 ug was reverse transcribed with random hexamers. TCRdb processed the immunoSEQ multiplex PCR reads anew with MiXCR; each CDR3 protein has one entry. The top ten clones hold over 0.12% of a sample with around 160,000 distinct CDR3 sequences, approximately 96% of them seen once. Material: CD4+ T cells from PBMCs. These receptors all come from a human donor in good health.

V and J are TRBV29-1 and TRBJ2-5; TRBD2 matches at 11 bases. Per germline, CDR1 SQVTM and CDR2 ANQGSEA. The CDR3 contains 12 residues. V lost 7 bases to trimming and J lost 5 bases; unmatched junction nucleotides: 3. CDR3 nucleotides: TGCAGCGCTGGGACTAGCGGTGAGACCCAGTACTTC. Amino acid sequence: CSAGTSGETQYF.

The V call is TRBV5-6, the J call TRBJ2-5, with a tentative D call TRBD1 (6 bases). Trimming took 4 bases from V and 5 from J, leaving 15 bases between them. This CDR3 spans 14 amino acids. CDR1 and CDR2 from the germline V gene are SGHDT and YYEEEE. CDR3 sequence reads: CASSGRTGIETQYF. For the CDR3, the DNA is TGTGCCAGCAGCGGGCGAACAGGGATCGAGACCCAGTACTTC.

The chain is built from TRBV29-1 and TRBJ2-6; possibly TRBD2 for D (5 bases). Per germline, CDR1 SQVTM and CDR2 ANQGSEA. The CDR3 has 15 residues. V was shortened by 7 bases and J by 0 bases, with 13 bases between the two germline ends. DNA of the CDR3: TGCAGCGCATCGGACGGGAACTCTGGGGCCAACGTCCTGACTTTC. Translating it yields CSASDGNSGANVLTF.